The T cell receptor beta chain described here comes from a study of blood T cells in healthy people across ages. Findings and limits, study-wide: Long-lived donors exceeded aged donors in naive CD4+ cells and diversity.

The people who gave samples were healthy Caucasians from Russia, aged about 6 to 100. Researchers isolated at least 7 million PBMCs per sample. V dropped 10 bases and J dropped 13; count of bases not matched to a gene: 12. The germline V gene encodes CDR1 MNHEY and CDR2 SVGEGT. The CDR3 runs 14 residues. As for this clonotype: Its antigen remains unidentified.

The use of a sample-barcoded 5' primer and a J-beta primer mix characterized a second PCR of about 7 to 12 cycles. One entry per CDR3 protein results from TCRdb running MiXCR on the 5' RACE reads. The data hold about 830,000 distinct CDR3 sequences, with 62% observed a single time. The chain couples TRBV6-2 or TRBV6-3 to TRBJ2-1, with 14 bases lining up with TRBD2. The specimen sequenced was blood. The sequence was obtained from a man aged 25-45 years in good health. The CDR3 here is CATLGGLAGGSQFF. The DNA of the CDR3 is TGTGCCACCTTGGGTGGACTAGCGGGGGGCTCCCAGTTCTTC.